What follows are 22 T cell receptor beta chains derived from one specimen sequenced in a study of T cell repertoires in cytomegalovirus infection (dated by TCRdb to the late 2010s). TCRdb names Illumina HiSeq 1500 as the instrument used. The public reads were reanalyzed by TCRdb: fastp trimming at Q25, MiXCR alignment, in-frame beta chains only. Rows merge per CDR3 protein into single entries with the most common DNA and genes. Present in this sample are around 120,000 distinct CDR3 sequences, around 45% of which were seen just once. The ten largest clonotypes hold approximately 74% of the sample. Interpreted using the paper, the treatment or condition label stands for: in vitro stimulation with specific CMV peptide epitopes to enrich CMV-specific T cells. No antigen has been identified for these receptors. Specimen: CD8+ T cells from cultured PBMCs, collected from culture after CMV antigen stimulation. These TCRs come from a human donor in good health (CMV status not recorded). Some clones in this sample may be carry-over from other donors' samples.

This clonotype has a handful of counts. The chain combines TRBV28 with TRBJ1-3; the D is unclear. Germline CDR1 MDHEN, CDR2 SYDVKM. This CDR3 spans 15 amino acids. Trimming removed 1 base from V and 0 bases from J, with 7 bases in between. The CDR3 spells CASSLLVNSGNTIYF. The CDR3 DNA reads TGTGCCAGCAGTTTATTGGTCAACTCTGGAAACACCATATATTTT.

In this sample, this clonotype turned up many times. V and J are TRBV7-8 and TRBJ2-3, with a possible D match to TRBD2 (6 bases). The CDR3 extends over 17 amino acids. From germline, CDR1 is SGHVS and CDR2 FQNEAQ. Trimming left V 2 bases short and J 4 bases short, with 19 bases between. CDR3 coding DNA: TGTGCCAGCAGCTTAAAGTCGGCGGCGGGGTTCGCAGATACGCAGTATTTT. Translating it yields CASSLKSAAGFADTQYF. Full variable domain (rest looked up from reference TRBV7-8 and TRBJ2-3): GAGVSQSPRYKVAKRGQDVALRCDPISGHVSLFWYQQALGQGPEFLTYFQNEAQLDKSGLPSDRFFAERPEGSVSTLKIQRTQQEDSAVYLCASSLKSAAGFADTQYFGPGTRLTVL.

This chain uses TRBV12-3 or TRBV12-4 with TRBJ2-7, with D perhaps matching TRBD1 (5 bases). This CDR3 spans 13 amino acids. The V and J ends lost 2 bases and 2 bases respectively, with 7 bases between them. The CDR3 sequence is CASSLKGPYEQYF. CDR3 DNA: TGTGCCAGCAGTTTAAAGGGGCCCTACGAGCAGTACTTC.

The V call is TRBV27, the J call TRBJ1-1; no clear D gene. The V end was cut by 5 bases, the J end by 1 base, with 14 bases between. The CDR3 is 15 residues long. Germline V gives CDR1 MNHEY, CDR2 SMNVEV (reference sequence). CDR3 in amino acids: CASSPSRVENTEAFF. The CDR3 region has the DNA TGTGCCAGCAGTCCGTCCCGGGTCGAGAACACTGAAGCTTTCTTT.

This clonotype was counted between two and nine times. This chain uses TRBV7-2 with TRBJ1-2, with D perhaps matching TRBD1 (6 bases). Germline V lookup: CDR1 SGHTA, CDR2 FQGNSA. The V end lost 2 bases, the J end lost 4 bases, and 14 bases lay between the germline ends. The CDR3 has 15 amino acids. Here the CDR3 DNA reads TGTGCCAGCAGCTTATCTAGACAGGCGCTCTATGGCTACACCTTC. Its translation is CASSLSRQALYGYTF.

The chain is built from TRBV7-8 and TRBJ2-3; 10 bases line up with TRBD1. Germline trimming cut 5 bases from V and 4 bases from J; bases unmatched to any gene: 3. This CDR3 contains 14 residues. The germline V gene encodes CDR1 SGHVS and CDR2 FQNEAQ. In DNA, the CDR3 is TGTGCCAGCAGCATCGGGACAGGGGCAGATACGCAGTATTTT. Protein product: CASSIGTGADTQYF.

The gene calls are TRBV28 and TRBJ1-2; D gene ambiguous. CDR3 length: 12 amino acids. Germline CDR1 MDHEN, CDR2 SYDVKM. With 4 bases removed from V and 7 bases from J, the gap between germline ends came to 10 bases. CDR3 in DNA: TGTGCCAGCAGTTACAGCTCGGCTGGCTACACCTTC. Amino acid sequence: CASSYSSAGYTF.

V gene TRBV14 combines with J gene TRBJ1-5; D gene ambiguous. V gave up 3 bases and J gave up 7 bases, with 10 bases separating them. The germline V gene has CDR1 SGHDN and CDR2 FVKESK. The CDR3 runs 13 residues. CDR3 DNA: TGTGCCAGCAGCCAGGCCATTGGACAGCCCCAGCATTTT. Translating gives CASSQAIGQPQHF.

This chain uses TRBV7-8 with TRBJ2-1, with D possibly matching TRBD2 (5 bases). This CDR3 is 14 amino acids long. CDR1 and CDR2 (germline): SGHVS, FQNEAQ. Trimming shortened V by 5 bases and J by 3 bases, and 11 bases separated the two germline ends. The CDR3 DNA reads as TGTGCCAGCAGCCTACAGCGGTTCTACAATGAGCAGTTCTTC. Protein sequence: CASSLQRFYNEQFF.

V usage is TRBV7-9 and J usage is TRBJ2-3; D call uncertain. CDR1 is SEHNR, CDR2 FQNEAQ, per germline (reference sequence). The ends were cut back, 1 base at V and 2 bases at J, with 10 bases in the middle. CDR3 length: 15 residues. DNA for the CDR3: TGTGCCAGCAGCTTAGGGCCTACTGCCACAGATACGCAGTATTTT. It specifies CASSLGPTATDTQYF.

This CDR3 reads CASSLQGASTEAFF. CDR3 nucleotide sequence: TGTGCCAGCAGTCTGCAGGGGGCGAGCACTGAAGCTTTCTTT. V gene TRBV12-3 or TRBV12-4 combines with J gene TRBJ1-1, with TRBD1 matching 8 bases. This CDR3 contains 14 residues. Trimming at V came to 5 bases and at J to 4 bases, leaving 6 bases not matched to a gene.

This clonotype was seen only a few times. CDR3 in amino acids: CASSLEGGGASDTQYF. The CDR3 DNA reads TGTGCCAGCAGCTTAGAGGGCGGGGGGGCATCAGATACGCAGTATTTT. The chain employs TRBV7-2 and TRBJ2-3, with TRBD2 identical over 9 bases. The CDR3 length is 16 residues. J was trimmed by 4 bases and V by 1 base; bases with no gene match: 6. Germline V gene lookup returns CDR1 SGHTA and CDR2 FQGNSA.

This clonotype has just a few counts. The CDR3 nucleotides are TGTGCCAGCAGCTTAGTCAGCGGGGGCCAAGGGGATACGCAGTATTTT. Translating it yields CASSLVSGGQGDTQYF. The chain employs TRBV7-9 and TRBJ2-3; 8 nucleotides align to TRBD2. This CDR3 has 16 residues. V lost 1 base to trimming and J lost 6 bases; unmatched junction nucleotides: 9. Germline CDR1 reads SEHNR; CDR2 reads FQNEAQ (reference sequence).

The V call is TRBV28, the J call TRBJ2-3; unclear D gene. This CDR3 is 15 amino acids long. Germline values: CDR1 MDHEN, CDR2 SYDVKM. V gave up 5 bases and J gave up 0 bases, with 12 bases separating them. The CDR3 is CASSTPLASTDTQYF. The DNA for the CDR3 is TGTGCCAGCAGTACACCTCTTGCCAGCACAGATACGCAGTATTTT.

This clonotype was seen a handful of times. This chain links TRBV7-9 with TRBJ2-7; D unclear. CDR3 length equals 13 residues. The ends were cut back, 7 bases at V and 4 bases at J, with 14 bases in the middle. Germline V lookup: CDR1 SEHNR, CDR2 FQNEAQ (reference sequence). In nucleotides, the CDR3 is TGTGCCAGCACGCCGGGTCAGGATTACGAGCAGTACTTC. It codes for CASTPGQDYEQYF.

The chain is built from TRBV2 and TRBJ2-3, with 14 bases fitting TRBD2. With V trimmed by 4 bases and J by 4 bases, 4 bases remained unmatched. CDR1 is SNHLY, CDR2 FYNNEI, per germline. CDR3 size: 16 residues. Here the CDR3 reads CASSVTSGGAADTQYF. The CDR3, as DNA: TGTGCCAGCAGTGTGACTAGCGGGGGGGCCGCAGATACGCAGTATTTT.

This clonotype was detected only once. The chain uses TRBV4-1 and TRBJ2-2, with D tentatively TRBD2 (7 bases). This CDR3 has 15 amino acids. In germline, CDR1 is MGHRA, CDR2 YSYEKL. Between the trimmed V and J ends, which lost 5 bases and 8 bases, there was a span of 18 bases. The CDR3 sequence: CASSSSRGAAGELFF. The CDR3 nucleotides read TGCGCCAGCAGCTCCTCCCGGGGGGCTGCTGGGGAGCTGTTTTTT.

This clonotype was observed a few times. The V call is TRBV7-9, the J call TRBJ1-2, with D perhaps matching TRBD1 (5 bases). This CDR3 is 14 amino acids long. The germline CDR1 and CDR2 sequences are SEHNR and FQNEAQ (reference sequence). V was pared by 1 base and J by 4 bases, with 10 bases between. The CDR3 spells CASSLDGTIYGYTF. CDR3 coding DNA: TGTGCCAGCAGCTTAGATGGGACCATCTATGGCTACACCTTC.

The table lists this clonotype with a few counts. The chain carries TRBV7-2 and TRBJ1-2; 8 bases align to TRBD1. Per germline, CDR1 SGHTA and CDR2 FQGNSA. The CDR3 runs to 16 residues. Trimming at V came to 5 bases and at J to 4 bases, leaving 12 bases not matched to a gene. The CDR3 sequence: CASSLRGDRSPYGYTF. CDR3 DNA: TGTGCCAGCAGCCTACGCGGGGACAGGTCTCCCTATGGCTACACCTTC. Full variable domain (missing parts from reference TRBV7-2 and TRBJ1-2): GAGVSQSPSNKVTEKGKDVELRCDPISGHTALYWYRQSLGQGLEFLIYFQGNSAPDKSGLPSDRFSAERTGGSVSTLTIQRTQQEDSAVYLCASSLRGDRSPYGYTFGSGTRLTVV.

CDR3 DNA sequence: TGCAGTGCTAGGGGACTTCCACGAGGCTTGGAAAACATTCAGTACTTC. Translation gives CSARGLPRGLENIQYF. The chain couples TRBV20-1 to TRBJ2-4; D possibly corresponds to TRBD2 (6 bases). Trimming took off 3 bases at V and 5 bases at J, with 20 bases between the two ends. The CDR3 contains 16 residues. Germline values: CDR1 DFQATT, CDR2 SNEGSKA (reference sequence).

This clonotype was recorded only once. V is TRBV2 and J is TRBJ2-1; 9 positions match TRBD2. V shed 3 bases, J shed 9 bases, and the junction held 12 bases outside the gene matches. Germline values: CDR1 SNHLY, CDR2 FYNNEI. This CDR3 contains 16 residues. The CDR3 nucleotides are TGTGCCAGCAGTGATCCAGCGGGGGGCATCAGGGGTGAGCAGTTCTTC. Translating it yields CASSDPAGGIRGEQFF.

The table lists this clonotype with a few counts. CDR3 region: CASSTQQGPNSPLHF. The CDR3 coding sequence is TGTGCCAGCAGTACCCAACAGGGTCCCAATTCACCCCTCCACTTT. This chain joins TRBV7-9 and TRBJ1-6; TRBD1 is a possible D gene (6 bases). The CDR3 has 15 residues. From germline, CDR1 is SEHNR and CDR2 FQNEAQ (reference sequence). Trimming cost V 6 bases and J 7 bases, with 16 bases left between them.